Below are 4 T cell receptor beta chains sequenced from a single sample in a study of OX40 agonist ivuxolimab in advanced cancers. TCRdb's table, derived via immunoSEQ multiplex PCR, lists solely in-frame clones and lacks some. The sample lists around 60,000 clones; around 83% were seen once. Sequences were derived from CD4+ or CD8+ T cells sorted from blood, sampled in a trial of the OX40 agonist ivuxolimab. Receptor source: an adult with an advanced solid tumor such as melanoma, head and neck, liver or kidney cancer.

DNA for the CDR3: TGCGCCAGCAGCTTGGGGGTGGCTGCCCAGTACTTC. Amino acids: CASSLGVAAQYF. This chain links TRBV5-1 with TRBJ2-5; D is undetermined. From germline, CDR1 is SGHRS and CDR2 YFSETQ. This CDR3 region has 12 residues. V was pared by 0 bases and J by 9 bases, with 9 bases between.

The genes are TRBV6-5 and TRBJ1-1, with TRBD1 identical over 7 bases. The V and J ends lost 5 bases and 0 bases, in that order; junction bases with no gene match: 3. Germline CDR1 reads MNHEY; CDR2 reads SVGAGI. The CDR3 is 14 residues long. The CDR3 sequence is CASSGGTVNTEAFF. The CDR3 DNA reads TGTGCCAGCAGTGGAGGGACAGTGAACACTGAAGCTTTCTTT.

This clone was observed a single time. The V call is TRBV5-8, the J call TRBJ1-2, with D unresolved. CDR1 and CDR2 (germline): SGHTS, YDEGEE. The CDR3 consists of 11 residues. Trimming took 4 bases from V and 7 from J, leaving 8 bases between them. CDR3 bases: TGTGCCAGCAGCGGTGCAGGTGGCTACACCTTC. It specifies CASSGAGGYTF.

The V gene is TRBV7-6, the J gene TRBJ2-6; D is possibly TRBD1 or TRBD2 (5 bases each). The ends were cut back, 1 base at V and 1 base at J, with 14 bases in the middle. The V gene's germline CDR1 is SGHVS and CDR2 FNYEAQ. The CDR3 consists of 18 residues. This chain's CDR3 is CASSLVVGRESGANVLTF. The CDR3 bases are TGTGCCAGCAGCTTAGTGGTTGGCAGGGAGTCTGGGGCCAACGTCCTGACTTTC.